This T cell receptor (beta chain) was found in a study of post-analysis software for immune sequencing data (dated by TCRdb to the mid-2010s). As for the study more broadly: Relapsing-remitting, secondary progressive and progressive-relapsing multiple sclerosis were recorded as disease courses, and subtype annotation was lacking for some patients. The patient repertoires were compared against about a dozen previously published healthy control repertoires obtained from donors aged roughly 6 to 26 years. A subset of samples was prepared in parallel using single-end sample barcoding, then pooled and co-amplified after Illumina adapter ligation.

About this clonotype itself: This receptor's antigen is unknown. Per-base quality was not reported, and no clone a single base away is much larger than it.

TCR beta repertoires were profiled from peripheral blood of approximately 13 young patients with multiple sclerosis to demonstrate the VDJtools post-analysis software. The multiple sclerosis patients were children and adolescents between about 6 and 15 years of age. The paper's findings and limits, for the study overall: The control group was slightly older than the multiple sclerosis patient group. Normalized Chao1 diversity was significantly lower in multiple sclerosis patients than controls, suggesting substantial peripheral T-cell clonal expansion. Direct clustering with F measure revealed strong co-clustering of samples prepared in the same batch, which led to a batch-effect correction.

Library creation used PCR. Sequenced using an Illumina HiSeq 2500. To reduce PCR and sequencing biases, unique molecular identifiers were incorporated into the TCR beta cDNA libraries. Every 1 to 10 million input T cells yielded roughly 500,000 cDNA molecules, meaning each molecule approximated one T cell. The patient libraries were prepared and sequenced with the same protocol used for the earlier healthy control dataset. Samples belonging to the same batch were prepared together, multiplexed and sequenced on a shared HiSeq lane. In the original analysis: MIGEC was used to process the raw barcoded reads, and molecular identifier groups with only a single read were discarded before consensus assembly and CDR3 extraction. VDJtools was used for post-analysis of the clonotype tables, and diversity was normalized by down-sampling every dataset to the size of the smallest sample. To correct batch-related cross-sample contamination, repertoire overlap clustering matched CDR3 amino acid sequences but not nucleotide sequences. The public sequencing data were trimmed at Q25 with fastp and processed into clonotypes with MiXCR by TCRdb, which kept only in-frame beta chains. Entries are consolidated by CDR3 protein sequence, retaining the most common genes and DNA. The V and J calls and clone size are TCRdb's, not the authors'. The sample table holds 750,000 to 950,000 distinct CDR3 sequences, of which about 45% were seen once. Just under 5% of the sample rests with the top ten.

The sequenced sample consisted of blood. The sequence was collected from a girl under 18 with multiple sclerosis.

The nucleotides read TGTGCCAGCAGCGCCCCAGGGGGACTAGGCGGCTACACCTTC. Its protein reads: CASSAPGGLGGYTF. Recombination linked TRBV7-2 to TRBJ1-2, and TRBD1 aligns with 7 junction nucleotides. The CDR3 measures 14 amino acids from cysteine to phenylalanine. This entry keeps only the CDR3 DNA: 42 bases, framed from base 1. The germline V gene encodes CDR1 SGHTA and CDR2 FQGNSA. Relative to germline, V is missing 5 bases and J is missing 8 bases, with 11 bases of the junction outside any gene match.